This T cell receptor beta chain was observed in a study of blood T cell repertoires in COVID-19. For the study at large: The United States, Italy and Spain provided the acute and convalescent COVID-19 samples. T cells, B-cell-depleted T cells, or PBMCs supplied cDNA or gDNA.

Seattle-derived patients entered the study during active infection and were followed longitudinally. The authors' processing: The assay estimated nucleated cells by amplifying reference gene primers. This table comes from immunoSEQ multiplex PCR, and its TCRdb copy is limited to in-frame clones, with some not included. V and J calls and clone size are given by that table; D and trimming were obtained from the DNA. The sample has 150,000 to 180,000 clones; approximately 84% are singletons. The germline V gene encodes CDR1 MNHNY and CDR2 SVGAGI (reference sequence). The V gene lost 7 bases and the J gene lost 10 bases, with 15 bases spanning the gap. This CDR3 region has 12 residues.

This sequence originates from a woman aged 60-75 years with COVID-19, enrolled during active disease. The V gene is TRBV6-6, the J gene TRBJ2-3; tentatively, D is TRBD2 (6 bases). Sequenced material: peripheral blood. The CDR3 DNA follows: TGTGCCAGCACCAACGGGGACTTGTCGCAGTATTTT. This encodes CASTNGDLSQYF.